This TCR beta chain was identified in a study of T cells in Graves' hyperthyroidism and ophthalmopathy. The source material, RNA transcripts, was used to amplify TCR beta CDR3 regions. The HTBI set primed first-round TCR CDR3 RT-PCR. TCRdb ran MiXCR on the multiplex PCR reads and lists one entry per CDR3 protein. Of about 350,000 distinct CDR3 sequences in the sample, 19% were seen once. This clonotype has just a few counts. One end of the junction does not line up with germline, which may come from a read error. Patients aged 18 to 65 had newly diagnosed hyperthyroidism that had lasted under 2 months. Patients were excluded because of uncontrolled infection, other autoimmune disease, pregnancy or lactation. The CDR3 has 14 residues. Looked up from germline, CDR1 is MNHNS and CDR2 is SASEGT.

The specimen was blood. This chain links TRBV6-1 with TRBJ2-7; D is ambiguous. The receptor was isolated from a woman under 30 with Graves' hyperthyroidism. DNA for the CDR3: TGTGCCGGCAGTGGAAACTCCCAGATCTTTGAGCAGTACTTC. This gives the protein CAGSGNSQIFEQYF.